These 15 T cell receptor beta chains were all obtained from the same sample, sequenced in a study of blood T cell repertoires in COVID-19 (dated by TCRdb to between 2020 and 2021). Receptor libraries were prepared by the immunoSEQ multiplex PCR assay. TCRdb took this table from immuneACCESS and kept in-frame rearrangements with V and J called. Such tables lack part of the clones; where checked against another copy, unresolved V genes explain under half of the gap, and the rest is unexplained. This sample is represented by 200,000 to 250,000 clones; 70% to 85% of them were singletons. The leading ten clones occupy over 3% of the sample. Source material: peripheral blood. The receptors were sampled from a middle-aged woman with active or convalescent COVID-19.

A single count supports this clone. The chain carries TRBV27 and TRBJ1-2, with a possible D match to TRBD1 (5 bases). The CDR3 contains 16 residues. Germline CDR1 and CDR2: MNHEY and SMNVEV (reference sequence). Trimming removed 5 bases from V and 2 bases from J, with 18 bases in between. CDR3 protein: CASSLMGGGLNYGYTF. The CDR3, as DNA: TGTGCCAGCAGTCTTATGGGGGGGGGTTTAAACTATGGCTACACCTTC.

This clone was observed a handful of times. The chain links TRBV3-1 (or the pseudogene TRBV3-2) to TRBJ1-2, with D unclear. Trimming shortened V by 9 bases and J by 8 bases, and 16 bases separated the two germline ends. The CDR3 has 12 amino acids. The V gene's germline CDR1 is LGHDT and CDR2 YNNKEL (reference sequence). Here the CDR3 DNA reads TGTGCCAGTCGTTCCCTGGCGGGAGGCTACACCTTC. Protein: CASRSLAGGYTF.

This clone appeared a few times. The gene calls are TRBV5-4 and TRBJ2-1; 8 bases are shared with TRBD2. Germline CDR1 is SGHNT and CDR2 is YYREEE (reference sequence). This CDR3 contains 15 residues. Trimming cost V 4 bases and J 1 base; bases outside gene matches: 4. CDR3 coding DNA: TGTGCCAGCAGCCCCGGGACTAGTTCCTACAATGAGCAGTTCTTC. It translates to CASSPGTSSYNEQFF.

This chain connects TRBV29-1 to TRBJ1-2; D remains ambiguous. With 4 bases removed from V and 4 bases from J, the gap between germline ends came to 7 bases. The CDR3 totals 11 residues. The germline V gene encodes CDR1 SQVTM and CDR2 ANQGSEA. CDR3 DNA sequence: TGCAGCGTTGTCGCCGGCTATGGCTACACCTTC. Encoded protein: CSVVAGYGYTF.

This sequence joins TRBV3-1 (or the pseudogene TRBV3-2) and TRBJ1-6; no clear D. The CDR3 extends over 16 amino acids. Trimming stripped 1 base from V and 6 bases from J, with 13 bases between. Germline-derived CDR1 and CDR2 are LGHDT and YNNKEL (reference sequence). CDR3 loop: CASSQVSGNRNSPLHF. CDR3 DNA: TGTGCCAGCAGCCAAGTATCGGGGAACCGTAATTCACCCCTCCACTTT.

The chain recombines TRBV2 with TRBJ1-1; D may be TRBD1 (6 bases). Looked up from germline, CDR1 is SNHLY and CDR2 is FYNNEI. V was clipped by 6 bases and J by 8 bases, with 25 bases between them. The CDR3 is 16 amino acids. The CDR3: CASRDYRDKRPEEAFF. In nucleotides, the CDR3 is TGTGCCAGCAGAGACTACCGGGACAAACGGCCTGAGGAAGCTTTCTTT.

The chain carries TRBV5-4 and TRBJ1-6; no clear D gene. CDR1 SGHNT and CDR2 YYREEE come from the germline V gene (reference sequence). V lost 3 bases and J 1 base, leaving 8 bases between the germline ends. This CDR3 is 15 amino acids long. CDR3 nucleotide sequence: TGTGCCAGCAGCTCCCTCGGTTCCTATAATTCACCCCTCCACTTT. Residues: CASSSLGSYNSPLHF.

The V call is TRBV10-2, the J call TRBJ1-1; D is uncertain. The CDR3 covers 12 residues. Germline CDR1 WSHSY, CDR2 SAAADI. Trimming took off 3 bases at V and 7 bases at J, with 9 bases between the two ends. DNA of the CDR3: TGCGCCAGCAGTGACCCCAGGTTTGAAGCTTTCTTT. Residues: CASSDPRFEAFF.

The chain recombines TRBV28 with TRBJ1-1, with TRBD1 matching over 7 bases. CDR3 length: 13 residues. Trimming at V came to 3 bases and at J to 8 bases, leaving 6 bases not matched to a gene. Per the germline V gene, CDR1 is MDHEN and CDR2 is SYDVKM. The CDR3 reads CASSLGGQREAFF. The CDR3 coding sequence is TGTGCCAGCAGTTTGGGGGGACAGAGAGAAGCTTTCTTT.

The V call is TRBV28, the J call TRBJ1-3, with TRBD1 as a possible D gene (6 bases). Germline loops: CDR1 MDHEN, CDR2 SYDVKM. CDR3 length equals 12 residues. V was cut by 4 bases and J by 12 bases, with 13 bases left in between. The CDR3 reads CASSWTVTGIYF. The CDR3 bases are TGTGCCAGCAGTTGGACAGTCACGGGCATATATTTT.

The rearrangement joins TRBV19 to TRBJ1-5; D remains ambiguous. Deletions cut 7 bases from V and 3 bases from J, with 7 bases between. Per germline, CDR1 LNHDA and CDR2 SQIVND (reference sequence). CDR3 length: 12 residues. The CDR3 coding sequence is TGTGCCAGTACAGATCCCAATCAGCCCCAGCATTTT. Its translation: CASTDPNQPQHF.

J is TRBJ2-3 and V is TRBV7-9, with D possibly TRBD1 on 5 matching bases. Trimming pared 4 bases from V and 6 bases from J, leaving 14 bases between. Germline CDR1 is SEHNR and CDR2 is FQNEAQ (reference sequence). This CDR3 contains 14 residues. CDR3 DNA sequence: TGTGCCAGCAGCTCGGCAACAGGTGCGGATACGCAGTATTTT. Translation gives CASSSATGADTQYF. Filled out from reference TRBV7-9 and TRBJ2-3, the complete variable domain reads DTGVSQNPRHKITKRGQNVTFRCDPISEHNRLYWYRQTLGQGPEFLTYFQNEAQLEKSRLLSDRFSAERPKGSFSTLEIQRTEQGDSAMYLCASSSATGADTQYFGPGTRLTVL.

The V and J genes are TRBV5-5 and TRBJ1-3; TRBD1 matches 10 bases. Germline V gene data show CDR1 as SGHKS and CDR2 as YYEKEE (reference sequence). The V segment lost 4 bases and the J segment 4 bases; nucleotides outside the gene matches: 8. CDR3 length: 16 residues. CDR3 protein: CASSLRQGAMGNTIYF. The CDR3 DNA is TGTGCCAGCAGCCTACGACAGGGGGCTATGGGAAACACCATATATTTT. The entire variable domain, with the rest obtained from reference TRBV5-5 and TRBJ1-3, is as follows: DAGVTQSPTHLIKTRGQQVTLRCSPISGHKSVSWYQQVLGQGPQFIFQYYEKEERGRGNFPDRFSARQFPNYSSELNVNALLLGDSALYLCASSLRQGAMGNTIYFGEGSWLTVV.

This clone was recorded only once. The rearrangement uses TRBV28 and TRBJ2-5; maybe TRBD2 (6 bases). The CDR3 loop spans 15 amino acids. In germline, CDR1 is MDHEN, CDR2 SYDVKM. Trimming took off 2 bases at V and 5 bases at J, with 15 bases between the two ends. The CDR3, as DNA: TGTGCCAGCAGTTTAAAGGGACTCCCGCGGGAGACCCAGTACTTC. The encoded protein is CASSLKGLPRETQYF.

The CDR3 DNA reads TGCAGCGTACAGGGGGCCCCGGGGAATGGCTACACCTTC. The encoded protein is CSVQGAPGNGYTF. The chain joins TRBV29-1 to TRBJ1-2, with 9 bases identical to TRBD1. Germline V lookup: CDR1 SQVTM, CDR2 ANQGSEA. The CDR3 spans 13 residues. Losses at the gene ends were 6 bases for V and 6 bases for J; bases not matched to a gene: 8.